This T cell receptor beta chain came from a study of blood T cell repertoires in COVID-19. At the level of the study: Italy, Spain and the United States were the sources of the convalescent and acute COVID-19 samples.

The CDR3 is made up of 17 amino acids. Trimming removed 3 bases from V and 4 bases from J, with 20 bases in between. Germline-derived CDR1 and CDR2 are WNHNN and SYGVQD (reference sequence). Sequencing was performed with immunoSEQ multiplex PCR; in TCRdb, only in-frame clones are kept and a portion is missing. The sample has approximately 260,000 clones; approximately 79% are singletons. This sequence joins TRBV10-1 and TRBJ2-3, with D maybe TRBD2 (5 bases). Input material: peripheral blood. The TCR was taken from a woman of 80 years or more with active or convalescent COVID-19. The CDR3 spells CASSDFRARAFADTQYF. The CDR3 DNA reads as TGCGCCAGCAGTGACTTTAGAGCGAGGGCATTTGCAGATACGCAGTATTTT.